This T cell receptor (beta chain) was captured by sequencing in a study of T cells in Graves' hyperthyroidism and ophthalmopathy. Study context: Before treatment of any kind, peripheral blood was taken at initial diagnosis.

This clonotype was observed at least ten times. TCR beta CDR3 sequences were amplified from RNA transcripts. Carried out on the TCR CDR3, a first-round RT-PCR used the HTBI primer set. One entry per CDR3 protein, called by TCRdb with MiXCR from the multiplex PCR reads. The table shows about 640,000 distinct CDR3 sequences, with approximately 14% occurring only once. This CDR3 contains 15 residues. Germline V gives CDR1 SGHTA, CDR2 FQGNSA. V was cut by 7 bases and J by 1 base, with 16 bases left in between. The sequenced sample was blood. This chain links TRBV7-2 with TRBJ1-1; D is unresolved. This sequence originates from a woman aged 45-60 years with Graves' ophthalmopathy. Here the CDR3 reads CASTPSVSPNTEAFF. CDR3 DNA: TGTGCCAGCACCCCCAGTGTGTCCCCGAACACTGAAGCTTTCTTT.